Shown below are 26 T cell receptor beta chains from a single sample sequenced in a study of T cells in Graves' hyperthyroidism and ophthalmopathy. Regions amplified from RNA transcripts were the TCR beta CDR3 regions. RT-PCR in the first round (using the HTBI primer set) targeted the TCR CDR3. TCRdb fed the multiplex PCR reads into MiXCR, producing one record per CDR3 protein. This sample has some 800,000 distinct CDR3 sequences; roughly 40% occur once, and the top ten carry more than 7%. Source material: blood. The receptor source for this set is a man between 18 and 35 years old with Graves' hyperthyroidism.

This sequence joins TRBV9 and TRBJ2-5, with 9 bases that match TRBD1. CDR1 SGDLS and CDR2 YYNGEE come from the germline V gene. The CDR3 runs 12 residues. J lost 7 bases, V lost 3 bases, and 1 base had no gene match. CDR3: CASSATGGTQYF. The CDR3 region has the DNA TGTGCCAGCAGCGCGACAGGGGGGACCCAGTACTTC.

In its sample, this clonotype was seen many times. Germline and junction disagree at one end, which may indicate a read error. The rearrangement joins TRBV7-6 to TRBJ1-5, with a possible D match to TRBD1 (5 bases). The CDR3 extends over 14 amino acids. Germline V gene sequence: CDR1 SGHVS, CDR2 FNYEAQ. The CDR3 sequence: CASSPGGSHQPQHF. The CDR3 bases are TGTGCCAGCAGCCCCGGGGGTAGCCATCAGCCCCAGCATTTT.

This clonotype was recorded a few times. V is TRBV10-3 and J is TRBJ2-7; weak D call: TRBD2 (5 bases). CDR1 and CDR2 (germline): ENHRY, SYGVKD. V was shortened by 10 bases and J by 5 bases, with 15 bases between the two germline ends. There are 12 residues in the CDR3. Written as DNA, the CDR3 is TGTGCCAGCAGACTATCCGGGCACGAGCAGTACTTC. Protein: CASRLSGHEQYF.

The chain has TRBV29-1 and TRBJ1-5; D is perhaps TRBD1 (6 bases). The CDR3 totals 13 residues. V was shortened by 4 bases and J by 14 bases, with 21 bases between the two germline ends. The germline CDR1 and CDR2 sequences are SQVTM and ANQGSEA. CDR3 protein: CSVGDGGGQNEHF. The CDR3 DNA sequence: TGCAGCGTTGGCGACGGAGGGGGTCAGAACGAGCATTTT.

At least ten counts were recorded for this clonotype. The chain links TRBV10-2 to TRBJ1-4, with no clear D. Per germline, CDR1 WSHSY and CDR2 SAAADI. Deletions cut 3 bases from V and 5 bases from J, with 4 bases between. This CDR3 spans 12 amino acids. CDR3 DNA: TGCGCCAGCAGTGACCTGAATGAAAAACTGTTTTTT. It specifies CASSDLNEKLFF.

This clonotype was counted ten times or more. J is TRBJ2-6 and V is TRBV7-2; 12 bases map to TRBD1. CDR3 length: 19 residues. V shed 5 bases and J 4 bases; nucleotides not matched to a gene: 12. Germline assignment: CDR1 SGHTA and CDR2 FQGNSA. CDR3 DNA: TGTGCCAGCAGCCCCGGGACAGGGGGCGGTAGGCTAGGGGCCAACGTCCTGACTTTC. Translation: CASSPGTGGGRLGANVLTF. Full variable domain (missing parts from reference TRBV7-2 and TRBJ2-6): GAGVSQSPSNKVTEKGKDVELRCDPISGHTALYWYRQSLGQGLEFLIYFQGNSAPDKSGLPSDRFSAERTGGSVSTLTIQRTQQEDSAVYLCASSPGTGGGRLGANVLTFGAGSRLTVL.

This rearrangement joins TRBV7-8 to TRBJ1-1, with D hard to call. CDR3 length: 15 residues. The germline V gene encodes CDR1 SGHVS and CDR2 FQNEAQ. V was shortened by 5 bases and J by 8 bases, with 21 bases between the two germline ends. The CDR3 here is CASSRTQDGRGEAFF. CDR3 nucleotides: TGTGCCAGCAGCCGGACCCAGGACGGACGAGGAGAAGCTTTCTTT.

The gene calls are TRBV2 and TRBJ1-5; perhaps TRBD1 as D (6 bases). This CDR3 region has 12 residues. Trimming left V 7 bases short and J 6 bases short, with 10 bases between. Germline V gene data show CDR1 as SNHLY and CDR2 as FYNNEI. This CDR3 reads CASNLQGQPQHF. In DNA form, the CDR3 reads TGTGCCAGCAACTTACAGGGTCAGCCCCAGCATTTT.

Regarding this clonotype: This may stem from a read error, because a much larger clone lies one nucleotide away. Here the CDR3 DNA reads TGTGCCAGCAGCTTAGCGGCGGTTCCCTACAAGCAGTACTTC. This gives the protein CASSLAAVPYKQYF. The chain couples TRBV7-9 to TRBJ2-7; D uncertain. The CDR3 has 14 residues. Germline V CDR1 and CDR2: SEHNR, FQNEAQ (reference sequence).

J is TRBJ1-1 and V is TRBV9; the match to TRBD1 covers 10 bases. The CDR3 loop spans 16 amino acids. The V segment lost 3 bases and the J segment 5 bases; nucleotides outside the gene matches: 10. Germline loops: CDR1 SGDLS, CDR2 YYNGEE. The CDR3 DNA reads TGTGCCAGCAGCGCAGTATCCGGGACAGGGGCGACTGAAGCTTTCTTT. It codes for CASSAVSGTGATEAFF.

This clonotype was seen a handful of times. The rearrangement links TRBV6-5 to TRBJ2-5; D call uncertain. Trimming shortened V by 2 bases and J by 2 bases, and 6 bases separated the two germline ends. The CDR3 is 13 amino acids. CDR1 and CDR2 from the germline V gene are MNHEY and SVGAGI. The CDR3 sequence is CASSYRTQETQYF. DNA of the CDR3: TGTGCCAGCAGTTACAGGACGCAAGAGACCCAGTACTTC.

This clonotype was seen repeatedly, ten times or more. The chain has TRBV7-9 and TRBJ1-2; D is possibly TRBD1 (5 bases). Trimming took 5 bases from V and 7 from J, leaving 20 bases between them. Germline V gene sequence: CDR1 SEHNR, CDR2 FQNEAQ (reference sequence). The CDR3 spans 15 residues. This CDR3 reads CASSGGLRAVGGYTF. In DNA form, the CDR3 reads TGTGCCAGCAGCGGAGGCCTCAGGGCGGTCGGTGGCTACACCTTC.

The chain couples TRBV7-9 to TRBJ2-7, with D possibly TRBD2 on 6 matching bases. The V end was cut by 3 bases, the J end by 5 bases, with 14 bases between. This CDR3 region has 14 residues. Germline assignment: CDR1 SEHNR and CDR2 FQNEAQ (reference sequence). CDR3 residues: CASSFGGAVHEQYF. The DNA of the CDR3 is TGTGCCAGCAGCTTCGGAGGGGCAGTCCACGAGCAGTACTTC. The full variable domain, rest sourced from reference TRBV7-9 and TRBJ2-7, is DTGVSQNPRHKITKRGQNVTFRCDPISEHNRLYWYRQTLGQGPEFLTYFQNEAQLEKSRLLSDRFSAERPKGSFSTLEIQRTEQGDSAMYLCASSFGGAVHEQYFGPGTRLTVT.

The V gene is TRBV2, the J gene TRBJ1-2; TRBD1 matches at 7 bases. The germline CDR1 and CDR2 sequences are SNHLY and FYNNEI. The V segment lost 6 bases and the J segment 8 bases; nucleotides outside the gene matches: 6. CDR3 length equals 12 residues. As DNA, the CDR3 is TGTGCCAGCAGGAGGACAGGTCCCGGCTACACCTTC. Translating it yields CASRRTGPGYTF.

This clonotype has only a few counts. The V and J genes are TRBV12-3 or TRBV12-4 and TRBJ1-5; 7 bases agree with TRBD1. V lost 6 bases to trimming and J lost 0 bases; unmatched junction nucleotides: 8. The CDR3 extends over 16 amino acids. CDR3 sequence reads: CASRRGQDYSNQPQHF. CDR3 DNA: TGTGCCAGCAGGAGGGGGCAGGACTATAGCAATCAGCCCCAGCATTTT.

Worth noting for this clonotype: Just one base apart from a much larger clone, this may be a read error. The genes are TRBV29-1 and TRBJ1-5; D remains unclear. Germline V gene sequence: CDR1 SQVTM, CDR2 ANQGSEA. The CDR3 has 12 residues. The CDR3 sequence: CSVLGNNQPQLF. The CDR3 DNA reads as TGCAGCGTTCTGGGCAACAATCAGCCCCAGCTTTTT.

There are a few counts of this clonotype. In DNA, the CDR3 is TGTGCCAGCAGTAAGAGCCTCATGAACACTGAAGCTTTCTTT. Protein: CASSKSLMNTEAFF. This chain uses TRBV5-5 with TRBJ1-1, with D uncertain. The V gene's germline CDR1 is SGHKS and CDR2 YYEKEE (reference sequence). The CDR3 sequence is 14 residues long. The V end was cut by 5 bases, the J end by 0 bases, with 11 bases between.

The chain combines TRBV10-3 with TRBJ1-5; D uncertain. Between the trimmed V and J ends, which lost 10 bases and 3 bases, there was a span of 13 bases. Germline V lookup: CDR1 ENHRY, CDR2 SYGVKD. The CDR3 consists of 13 residues. In DNA, the CDR3 is TGTGCCACCTGTAACAGTTTCAATCAGCCCCAGCATTTT. The encoded protein is CATCNSFNQPQHF.

Ten or more counts support this clonotype. One base away lies a much larger clone, so this may be a sequencing read error. The missing conserved phenylalanine or tryptophan at the end of this CDR3 makes a read error likely. V usage is TRBV2 and J usage is TRBJ1-2, with D uncertain. Germline CDR1 and CDR2: SNHLY and FYNNEI. Trimming removed 4 bases at V and 7 bases at J, with 10 bases between. This CDR3 contains 12 residues. As DNA, the CDR3 is TGTGCCAGCAGTGTAATGGGCTCTGGCTACACCCTC. Translated: CASSVMGSGYTL.

A few counts support this clonotype. This chain connects TRBV7-9 to TRBJ1-1; maybe TRBD1 (5 bases). V dropped 4 bases and J dropped 8 bases, with 14 bases sitting between them. Germline assignment: CDR1 SEHNR and CDR2 FQNEAQ (reference sequence). The CDR3 loop spans 13 amino acids. CDR3 sequence (DNA): TGTGCCAGCAGCTCTAGCGGGGGAGGGGAAGCTTTCTTT. Translated, it gives CASSSSGGGEAFF.

The rearrangement uses TRBV6-1 and TRBJ1-1; a weak D match, TRBD1 (6 bases). V lost 2 bases to trimming and J lost 1 base, with 14 bases between them. This CDR3 has 16 residues. Germline V gene data show CDR1 as MNHNS and CDR2 as SASEGT. The CDR3 loop is CASSEIGRGGNTEAFF. In DNA form, the CDR3 reads TGTGCCAGCAGTGAAATCGGTAGGGGGGGGAACACTGAAGCTTTCTTT.

Details on this clonotype: Since a much larger clone is just one base distant, this may be a read error. The V and J genes are TRBV7-9 and TRBJ1-1; D is ambiguous. The CDR3 has 14 amino acids. Germline values: CDR1 SEHNR, CDR2 FQNEAQ (reference sequence). The CDR3 bases are TGTGCCAGCAGCTCCTCTGAGTGGAACACTGAAACTTTCTTT. Translated, it gives CASSSSEWNTETFF.

This clonotype has a single count. The chain recombines TRBV9 with TRBJ2-5, with D possibly TRBD2 on 5 matching bases. Trimming took 2 bases from V and 4 from J, leaving 18 bases between them. CDR3 size: 16 residues. Germline-derived CDR1 and CDR2 are SGDLS and YYNGEE. The CDR3 DNA is TGTGCCAGCAGCGTTGAGGGCGGTGATGTTGGAGAGACCCAGTACTTC. It is translated as CASSVEGGDVGETQYF.

Details on this clonotype: Sequence at one end of the junction differs from germline and may be a read error. The chain joins TRBV6-6 to TRBJ1-1; D might be TRBD1 (5 bases). CDR3 length: 14 amino acids. CDR1 is MNHNY and CDR2 is SVGAGI in the germline V gene (reference sequence). CDR3 protein: CAISEAGRGTEAFF. For the CDR3, the DNA is TGTGCCATCAGTGAGGCTGGGCGGGGGACTGAAGCTTTCTTT.

The chain is built from TRBV5-4 and TRBJ1-2, with no clear D. V dropped 0 bases and J dropped 3 bases, with 9 bases sitting between them. From germline, CDR1 is SGHNT and CDR2 YYREEE (reference sequence). CDR3 length: 14 amino acids. The CDR3 region has the DNA TGTGCCAGCAGCTTGGACGGGGAAGACTATGGCTACACCTTC. It encodes CASSLDGEDYGYTF.

This clonotype was observed many times. V is TRBV10-3 and J is TRBJ2-7; TRBD1 aligns across 8 bases. The CDR3 is 14 residues long. Losses at the gene ends were 4 bases for V and 2 bases for J; bases not matched to a gene: 4. Looked up from germline, CDR1 is ENHRY and CDR2 is SYGVKD. The CDR3 DNA sequence: TGTGCCATCAGTGGAGGACAGGGTACCTACGAGCAGTACTTC. Residues: CAISGGQGTYEQYF.